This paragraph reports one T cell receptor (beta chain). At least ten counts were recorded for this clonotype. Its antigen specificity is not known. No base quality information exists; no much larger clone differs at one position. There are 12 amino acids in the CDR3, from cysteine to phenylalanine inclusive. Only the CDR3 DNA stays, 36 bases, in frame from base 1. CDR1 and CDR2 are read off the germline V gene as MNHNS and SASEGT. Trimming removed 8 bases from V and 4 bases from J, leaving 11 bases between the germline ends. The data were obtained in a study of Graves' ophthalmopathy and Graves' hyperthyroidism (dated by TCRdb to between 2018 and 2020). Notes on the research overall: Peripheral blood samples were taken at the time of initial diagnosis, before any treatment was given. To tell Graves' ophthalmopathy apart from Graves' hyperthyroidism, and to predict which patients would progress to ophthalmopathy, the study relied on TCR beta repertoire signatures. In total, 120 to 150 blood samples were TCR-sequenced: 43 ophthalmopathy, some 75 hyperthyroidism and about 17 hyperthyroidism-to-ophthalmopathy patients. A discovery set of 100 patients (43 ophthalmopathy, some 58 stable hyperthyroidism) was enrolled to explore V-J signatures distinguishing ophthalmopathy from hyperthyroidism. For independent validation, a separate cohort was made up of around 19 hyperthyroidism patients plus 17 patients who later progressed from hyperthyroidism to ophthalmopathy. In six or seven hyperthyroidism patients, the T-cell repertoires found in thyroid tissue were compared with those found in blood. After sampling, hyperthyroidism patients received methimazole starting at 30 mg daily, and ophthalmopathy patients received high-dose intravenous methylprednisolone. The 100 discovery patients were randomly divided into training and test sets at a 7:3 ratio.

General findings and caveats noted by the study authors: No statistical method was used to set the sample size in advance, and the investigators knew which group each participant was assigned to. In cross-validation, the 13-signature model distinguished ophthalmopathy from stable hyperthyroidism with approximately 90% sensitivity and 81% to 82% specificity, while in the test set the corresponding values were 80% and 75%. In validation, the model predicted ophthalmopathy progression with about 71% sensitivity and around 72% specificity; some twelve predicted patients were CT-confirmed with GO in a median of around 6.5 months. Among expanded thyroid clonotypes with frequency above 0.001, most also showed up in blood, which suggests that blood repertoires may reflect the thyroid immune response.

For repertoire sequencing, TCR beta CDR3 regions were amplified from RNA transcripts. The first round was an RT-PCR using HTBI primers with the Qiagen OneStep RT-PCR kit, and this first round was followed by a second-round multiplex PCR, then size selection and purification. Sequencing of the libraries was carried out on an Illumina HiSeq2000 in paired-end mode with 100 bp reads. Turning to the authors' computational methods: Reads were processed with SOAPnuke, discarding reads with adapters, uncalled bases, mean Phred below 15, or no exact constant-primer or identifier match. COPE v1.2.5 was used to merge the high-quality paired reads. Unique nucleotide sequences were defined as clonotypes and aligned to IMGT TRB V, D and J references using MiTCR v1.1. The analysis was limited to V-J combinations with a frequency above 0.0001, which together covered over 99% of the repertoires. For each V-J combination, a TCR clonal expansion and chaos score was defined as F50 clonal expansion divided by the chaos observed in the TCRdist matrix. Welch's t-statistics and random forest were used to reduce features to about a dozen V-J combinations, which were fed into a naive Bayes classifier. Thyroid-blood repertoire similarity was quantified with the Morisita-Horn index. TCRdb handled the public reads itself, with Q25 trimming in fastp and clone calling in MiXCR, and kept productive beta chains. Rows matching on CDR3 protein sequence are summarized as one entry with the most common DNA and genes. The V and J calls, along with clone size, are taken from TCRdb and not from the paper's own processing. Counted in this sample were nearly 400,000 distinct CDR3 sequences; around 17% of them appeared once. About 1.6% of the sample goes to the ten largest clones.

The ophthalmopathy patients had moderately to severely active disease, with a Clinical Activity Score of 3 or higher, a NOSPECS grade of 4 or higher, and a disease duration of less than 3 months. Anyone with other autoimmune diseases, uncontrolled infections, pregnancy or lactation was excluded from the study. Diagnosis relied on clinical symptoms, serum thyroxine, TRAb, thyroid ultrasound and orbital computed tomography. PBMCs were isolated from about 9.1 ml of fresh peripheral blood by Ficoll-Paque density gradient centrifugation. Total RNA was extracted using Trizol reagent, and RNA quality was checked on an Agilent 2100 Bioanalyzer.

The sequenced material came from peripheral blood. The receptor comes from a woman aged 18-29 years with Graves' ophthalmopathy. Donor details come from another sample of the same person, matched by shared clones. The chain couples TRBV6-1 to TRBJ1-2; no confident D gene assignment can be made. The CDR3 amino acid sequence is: CASVGKGYGYTF. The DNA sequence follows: TGTGCCAGCGTGGGAAAGGGCTATGGCTACACCTTC.